Below are 30 T cell receptor beta chains sequenced from a single sample in a study of blood T cells in healthy people across ages. Together with a sample-barcoded 5' primer, a J-beta primer mix was included in a second PCR lasting about 7 to 11 cycles. TCRdb passed the 5' RACE reads through MiXCR, listing each CDR3 protein once. The data show hundreds of thousands of distinct CDR3 sequences, with under 55% seen just once and roughly 19% held by the top ten. Sequencing was carried out using blood. The receptors here all came from a man in his 60s in good health.

A note on this clonotype: One end of the junction does not line up with germline, which may come from a read error. The chain couples TRBV7-3 to TRBJ2-1, with 8 bases aligning to TRBD1. Germline-derived CDR1 and CDR2 are SGHTA and FQGTGA. The CDR3 spans 15 residues. CDR3 loop: CTSSPAGGFGNEQFF. The CDR3 nucleotides read TGTACCAGCAGCCCCGCAGGGGGCTTTGGCAATGAGCAGTTCTTC. The full variable domain, rest sourced from reference TRBV7-3 and TRBJ2-1, is GAGVSQTPSNKVTEKGKYVELRCDPISGHTALYWYRQSLGQGPEFLIYFQGTGAADDSGLPNDRFFAVRPEGSVSTLKIQRTERGDSAVYLCTSSPAGGFGNEQFFGPGTRLTVL.

This clonotype was counted only a few times. V gene TRBV15 combines with J gene TRBJ2-1; a weak D match, TRBD1 (6 bases). CDR1 LNHNV and CDR2 YYDKDF come from the germline V gene (reference sequence). The CDR3 runs 17 residues. Deletions cut 3 bases from V and 9 bases from J, with 24 bases between. CDR3 protein: CATSSLTDGLIQGEQFF. The CDR3, as DNA: TGTGCCACCAGCAGTTTAACGGACGGGCTAATACAGGGTGAGCAGTTCTTC.

The rearrangement joins TRBV20-1 to TRBJ1-5; perhaps TRBD1 as D (6 bases). Looked up from germline, CDR1 is DFQATT and CDR2 is SNEGSKA (reference sequence). The CDR3 extends over 15 amino acids. V gave up 4 bases and J gave up 0 bases, with 13 bases separating them. This CDR3 is CSATTGHVSNQPQHF. The CDR3 DNA reads TGCAGTGCTACGACAGGACACGTTAGCAATCAGCCCCAGCATTTT.

The chain combines TRBV20-1 with TRBJ2-5; D may be TRBD2 (6 bases). V was pared by 5 bases and J by 11 bases, with 18 bases between. This CDR3 is built from 12 residues. Germline V gene sequence: CDR1 DFQATT, CDR2 SNEGSKA (reference sequence). DNA of the CDR3: TGCAGTGCTGTTGGGGGGAACAATGAGCAGTACTTC. Translating gives CSAVGGNNEQYF.

This clonotype occurred a few times. This sequence joins TRBV4-3 and TRBJ2-2; no reliable D call. The CDR3 length is 14 residues. The V end was cut by 4 bases, the J end by 6 bases, with 12 bases between. Germline values: CDR1 LGHNA, CDR2 YSLEER. The CDR3 nucleotides read TGCGCCAGCAGCCGAAATGCGATGTCCGGGGAGCTGTTTTTT. It yields the protein CASSRNAMSGELFF.

The chain couples TRBV5-5 to TRBJ2-4, with D possibly TRBD1 on 7 matching bases. The J call is in doubt because the DNA end fits TRBJ2-7 better. Germline CDR1 SGHKS, CDR2 YYEKEE (reference sequence). The length of the CDR3 is 14 residues. In DNA form, the CDR3 reads TGTGCCAGCAGCGCAGGGGGACTCTCCTACGAGCAGTACTTC. Its protein product is CASSAGGLSYEQYF.

This chain uses TRBV28 with TRBJ2-7, with unresolved D. The DNA matches TRBJ2-5 better at its end, which makes the J call doubtful. Germline CDR1 and CDR2: MDHEN and SYDVKM. CDR3 length: 15 amino acids. CDR3 in DNA: TGTGCCAGCAGTCTCATTAGCTTTGCCGCGGAGACCCAGTACTTC. Residues: CASSLISFAAETQYF.

The chain recombines TRBV20-1 with TRBJ2-1, with TRBD2 identical over 7 bases. This CDR3 contains 14 residues. Looked up from germline, CDR1 is DFQATT and CDR2 is SNEGSKA (reference sequence). The ends lost 5 bases at V and 2 bases at J; junction bases unmatched: 6. CDR3 DNA sequence: TGCAGTGCTGAAGCGGGGTTACCCTACAATGAGCAGTTCTTC. Residues: CSAEAGLPYNEQFF.

This clonotype was counted a few times. The CDR3 reads CAISESLEKLFF. The DNA for the CDR3 is TGTGCCATCAGTGAGTCTCTGGAAAAACTGTTTTTT. The gene calls are TRBV10-3 and TRBJ1-4; D not certain. In germline, CDR1 is ENHRY, CDR2 SYGVKD. The V end was cut by 0 bases, the J end by 8 bases, with 4 bases between. The CDR3 sequence is 12 residues long.

The chain combines TRBV10-2 with TRBJ2-7; D unresolved. The germline V and J ends were trimmed by 8 bases and 1 base, with 9 bases remaining between them. CDR3 length equals 12 residues. Germline CDR1 reads WSHSY; CDR2 reads SAAADI. Here the CDR3 reads CASGLASYEQYF. The DNA for the CDR3 is TGCGCCAGCGGGTTGGCGTCCTACGAGCAGTACTTC.

Comment on this clonotype: With a much larger clone just one base away, this may be a read error. V and J are TRBV3-1 and TRBJ2-5; 13 bases match TRBD2. The CDR3 has 16 amino acids. Germline V CDR1 and CDR2: LGHDT, YNNKEL (reference sequence). CDR3 bases: TGTGTCAGCAGCCCCATACTAGCGGGGGGGCTCGATGAGCAGTACTTC. It is translated as CVSSPILAGGLDEQYF.

This rearrangement joins TRBV6-5 to TRBJ2-5, with 9 nucleotides matching TRBD1. The DNA matches TRBJ2-7 better at its end, which makes the J call doubtful. Germline loops: CDR1 MNHEY, CDR2 SVGAGI. This CDR3 comprises 15 residues. CDR3 sequence (DNA): TGTGCCAGCAGCATGTTCGGGACAGGGAAGGACGAGCAGTACTTC. It translates to CASSMFGTGKDEQYF.

The chain carries TRBV5-5 and TRBJ1-1; D is undetermined. Trimming shortened V by 4 bases and J by 6 bases, and 16 bases separated the two germline ends. Germline loops: CDR1 SGHKS, CDR2 YYEKEE (reference sequence). This CDR3 spans 14 amino acids. CDR3 residues: CASSMGAARAEAFF. The CDR3 nucleotides read TGTGCCAGCAGCATGGGAGCCGCGCGGGCTGAAGCTTTCTTT.

This clonotype appeared a single time. This sequence may be a read error, since a much larger clone differs from it by one base. As DNA, the CDR3 is TGCAGTGCTGTCCGACCGAAGACCCAGTACTTC. This gives the protein CSAVRPKTQYF. The rearrangement joins TRBV20-1 to TRBJ2-5; D is unclear. Trimming took off 5 bases at V and 6 bases at J, with 10 bases between the two ends. This CDR3 has 11 amino acids. CDR1 is DFQATT and CDR2 is SNEGSKA in the germline V gene (reference sequence).

The V gene is TRBV7-2, the J gene TRBJ1-2; D possibly corresponds to TRBD1 (6 bases). Germline-derived CDR1 and CDR2 are SGHTA and FQGNSA. The ends were cut back, 0 bases at V and 4 bases at J, with 15 bases in the middle. This CDR3 is 16 amino acids long. The CDR3 loop is CASSLALGGTPYGYTF. CDR3 DNA sequence: TGTGCCAGCAGCTTAGCGCTAGGGGGAACTCCCTATGGCTACACCTTC. Full variable domain (missing parts from reference TRBV7-2 and TRBJ1-2): GAGVSQSPSNKVTEKGKDVELRCDPISGHTALYWYRQSLGQGLEFLIYFQGNSAPDKSGLPSDRFSAERTGGSVSTLTIQRTQQEDSAVYLCASSLALGGTPYGYTFGSGTRLTVV.

This clonotype was counted between two and nine times. J is TRBJ2-1 and V is TRBV5-1, with no clear D. Per germline, CDR1 SGHRS and CDR2 YFSETQ. The CDR3 spans 14 residues. V lost 0 bases and J 5 bases, leaving 9 bases between the germline ends. In DNA form, the CDR3 reads TGCGCCAGCAGCTTGGGTCGGCCGGACAATGAGCAGTTCTTC. Translation gives CASSLGRPDNEQFF. Full variable domain (missing parts from reference TRBV5-1 and TRBJ2-1): KAGVTQTPRYLIKTRGQQVTLSCSPISGHRSVSWYQQTPGQGLQFLFEYFSETQRNKGNFPGRFSGRQFSNSRSEMNVSTLELGDSALYLCASSLGRPDNEQFFGPGTRLTVL.

V is TRBV28 and J is TRBJ2-1; TRBD1 is a possible D gene (8 bases). The CDR3 runs to 14 residues. Germline-derived CDR1 and CDR2 are MDHEN and SYDVKM. With 6 bases removed from V and 8 bases from J, the gap between germline ends came to 17 bases. Here the CDR3 reads CASRTGGASDEQFF. The DNA of the CDR3 is TGTGCCAGCAGAACAGGGGGGGCATCGGATGAGCAGTTCTTC.

A few counts support this clonotype. The chain recombines TRBV12-3 or TRBV12-4 with TRBJ1-1, with 7 nucleotides matching TRBD1. CDR3 length: 13 amino acids. With 5 bases clipped from V and 4 bases from J, the junction kept 4 bases outside the gene matches. The CDR3 bases are TGTGCCAGCAGTACACAGGGGATCACTGAAGCTTTCTTT. This encodes CASSTQGITEAFF.

CDR3 sequence reads: CASSPWTGPSYNEQFF. The DNA of the CDR3 is TGTGCCAGCAGCCCTTGGACAGGCCCATCCTACAATGAGCAGTTCTTC. This rearrangement joins TRBV3-1 to TRBJ2-1; 7 bases match TRBD1. With 4 bases clipped from V and 1 base from J, the junction kept 7 bases outside the gene matches. Germline V gene sequence: CDR1 LGHDT, CDR2 YNNKEL (reference sequence). CDR3 length equals 16 residues.

V gene TRBV4-3 combines with J gene TRBJ2-3; weak D call: TRBD2 (6 bases). CDR1 and CDR2 from the germline V gene are LGHNA and YSLEER. The CDR3 totals 15 residues. V was clipped by 4 bases and J by 5 bases, with 16 bases between them. The CDR3 nucleotides read TGCGCCAGCAGCCTTTCGGGAGTAGCAAGAGATACGCAGTATTTT. It codes for CASSLSGVARDTQYF.

This sequence joins TRBV9 and TRBJ1-2, with 7 bases identical to TRBD1. Trimming at V came to 0 bases and at J to 2 bases, leaving 7 bases not matched to a gene. This CDR3 is built from 16 residues. Germline V lookup: CDR1 SGDLS, CDR2 YYNGEE. The CDR3 nucleotides are TGTGCCAGCAGCGTAGCTAAGGGGACAGTGAACTATGGCTACACCTTC. Encoded protein: CASSVAKGTVNYGYTF.

CDR3: CASSFGQGVTDTQYF. In DNA, the CDR3 is TGTGCCAGCAGCTTCGGACAGGGGGTGACAGATACGCAGTATTTT. This rearrangement joins TRBV7-9 to TRBJ2-3; 10 nucleotides match TRBD1. V was pared by 3 bases and J by 3 bases, with 3 bases of the junction left unmatched. CDR3 length: 15 amino acids. CDR1 SEHNR and CDR2 FQNEAQ come from the germline V gene (reference sequence).

V usage is TRBV7-3 and J usage is TRBJ2-3; D is undetermined. CDR3 length: 13 residues. Trimming shortened V by 5 bases and J by 7 bases, and 13 bases separated the two germline ends. The germline gives CDR1 SGHTA, CDR2 FQGTGA. DNA for the CDR3: TGTGCCAGCAGCAATTCGGGTCCGAATACGCAGTATTTT. Translated, it gives CASSNSGPNTQYF.

This clonotype has only a few counts. The chain combines TRBV20-1 with TRBJ2-1; 7 positions agree with TRBD2. This CDR3 spans 15 amino acids. The V gene's germline CDR1 is DFQATT and CDR2 SNEGSKA (reference sequence). Trimming took 1 base from V and 7 from J; bases not matched to a gene: 10. The CDR3 coding sequence is TGCAGTGCTAGAGTTGGTAGCGGGCCCTGGAATGAGCAGTTCTTC. Its translation: CSARVGSGPWNEQFF.

The chain is built from TRBV7-2 and TRBJ1-3; the match to TRBD1 covers 7 bases. Germline V gene lookup returns CDR1 SGHTA and CDR2 FQGNSA. The CDR3 totals 14 residues. V lost 8 bases, J lost 2 bases, and 6 bases stayed unmatched. Here the CDR3 reads CASATGTAGNTIYF. The CDR3 DNA is TGTGCCAGCGCAACGGGGACAGCTGGAAACACCATATATTTT.

This clonotype has more than one count but fewer than ten. The V and J genes are TRBV9 and TRBJ1-1; no reliable D call. Germline assignment: CDR1 SGDLS and CDR2 YYNGEE. This CDR3 comprises 14 residues. Trimming took off 2 bases at V and 0 bases at J, with 8 bases between the two ends. CDR3 sequence reads: CASSVLGMNTEAFF. The CDR3 coding sequence is TGTGCCAGCAGCGTTTTAGGTATGAACACTGAAGCTTTCTTT.

This clonotype showed up many times. The chain has TRBV4-1 and TRBJ2-6; no clear D. Germline V gene data show CDR1 as MGHRA and CDR2 as YSYEKL. With 0 bases removed from V and 3 bases from J, the gap between germline ends came to 9 bases. There are 16 residues in the CDR3. This CDR3 is CASSQDEGRGANVLTF. The CDR3 bases are TGCGCCAGCAGCCAAGATGAAGGGCGTGGGGCCAACGTCCTGACTTTC.

This chain joins TRBV25-1 and TRBJ2-2; 7 positions agree with TRBD2. There are 14 residues in the CDR3. Looked up from germline, CDR1 is MGHDK and CDR2 is SYGVNS. Trimming removed 7 bases from V and 4 bases from J; junction bases left unmatched: 6. This chain's CDR3 is CASKTGGRTGELFF. The CDR3 bases are TGTGCCAGCAAAACGGGGGGACGCACCGGGGAGCTGTTTTTT.

This clonotype was counted between two and nine times. The chain has TRBV4-1 and TRBJ2-3; D is unclear. V shed 0 bases and J shed 4 bases, with 11 bases lying between them. The germline V gene has CDR1 MGHRA and CDR2 YSYEKL. The CDR3 consists of 15 residues. The CDR3 coding sequence is TGCGCCAGCAGCCAAGATAGGGTCGCGGCAGATACGCAGTATTTT. Encoded protein: CASSQDRVAADTQYF.

This chain joins TRBV27 and TRBJ2-5; D may be TRBD2 (7 bases). The CDR3 spans 14 residues. Germline assignment: CDR1 MNHEY and CDR2 SMNVEV (reference sequence). With 3 bases removed from V and 11 bases from J, the gap between germline ends came to 19 bases. This CDR3 reads CASSFAGGRYEQYF. The CDR3 region has the DNA TGTGCCAGCAGTTTTGCCGGGGGGCGCTATGAGCAGTACTTC.